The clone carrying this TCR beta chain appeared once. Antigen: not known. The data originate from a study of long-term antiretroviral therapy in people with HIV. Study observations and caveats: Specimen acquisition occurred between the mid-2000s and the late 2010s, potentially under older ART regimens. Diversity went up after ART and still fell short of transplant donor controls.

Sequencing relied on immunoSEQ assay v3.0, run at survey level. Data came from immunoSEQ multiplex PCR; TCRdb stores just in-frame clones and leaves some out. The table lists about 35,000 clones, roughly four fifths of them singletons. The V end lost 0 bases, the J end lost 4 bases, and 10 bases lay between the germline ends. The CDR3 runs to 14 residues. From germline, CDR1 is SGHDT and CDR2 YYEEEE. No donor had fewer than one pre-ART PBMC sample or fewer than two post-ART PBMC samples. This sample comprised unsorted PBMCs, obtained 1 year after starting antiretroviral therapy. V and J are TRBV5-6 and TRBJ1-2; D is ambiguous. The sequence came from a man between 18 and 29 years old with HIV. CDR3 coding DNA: TGTGCCAGCAGCTTGGGTCCAAACGGCTATGGCTACACCTTC. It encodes CASSLGPNGYGYTF.